The rows below give T cell receptor beta chains drawn from one sample of a study of T cells after yellow fever vaccination. TCRdb reanalysed the 5' RACE reads using MiXCR and keeps one entry per CDR3 protein. The table includes some 320,000 distinct CDR3 sequences, about 10% detected once. Sequenced material: CD4+ T cells sorted from PBMCs, taken 45 days after the yellow fever booster vaccination. The receptors were gathered from a man in his late teens or twenties who received the YFV17D yellow fever vaccine. CDR3s include the opening cysteine and the closing phenylalanine or tryptophan. Fields, in order: J gene, clone size, CDR3 length, D gene, V gene, CDR3 protein, CDR3 DNA. D genes are given only for firm matches. Size tells how often a clone was seen (once, few, many) or the class of an expanded clone, and some rows leave it out.

TRBJ2-3 - 16 TRBD2 TRBV6-6 CASSSPASGVADTQYF TGTGCCAGCAGCTCTCCGGCTAGCGGGGTCGCAGATACGCAGTATTTT
TRBJ2-2 many 17 - TRBV4-3 CASSPDRRFANTGELFF TGCGCCAGCAGCCCTGATAGACGGTTCGCGAACACCGGGGAGCTGTTTTTT
TRBJ2-5 few 15 - TRBV4-2 CASSQDNRREETQYF TGTGCCAGCAGCCAAGATAATCGCAGGGAAGAGACCCAGTACTTC
TRBJ1-5 few 14 - TRBV4-3 CASSQGLSNQPQHF TGCGCCAGCAGCCAAGGCCTCTCAAATCAGCCCCAGCATTTT
TRBJ2-1 many 10 - TRBV7-2 CASSLVRQFF TGTGCCAGCAGCTTAGTCAGGCAGTTCTTC
TRBJ2-7 - 15 TRBD1 TRBV20-1 CSARPQTGWSYEQYF TGCAGTGCTAGACCACAGACAGGGTGGTCCTACGAGCAGTACTTC
TRBJ2-1 - 15 - TRBV24-1 CATSAYTSSFNEQFF TGTGCCACCAGTGCTTATACCTCCTCCTTCAATGAGCAGTTCTTC
TRBJ2-4 many 15 - TRBV7-9 CASSLGVGQQNIQYF TGTGCCAGCAGCTTAGGCGTCGGGCAGCAAAACATTCAGTACTTC
TRBJ1-6 many 13 - TRBV12-3/TRBV12-4 CASTGQIDSPLHF TGTGCCAGCACAGGACAGATAGATTCACCCCTCCACTTT
TRBJ2-1 - 12 TRBD1 TRBV20-1 CSASGTGTEQFF TGCAGTGCTTCCGGGACAGGGACTGAGCAGTTCTTC
TRBJ2-3 many 18 - TRBV7-9 CASSLGLDWGTSTDTQYF TGTGCCAGCAGCTTAGGACTAGATTGGGGCACTAGCACAGATACGCAGTATTTT
TRBJ1-1 - 14 - TRBV11-3 CASSLGSGPTEAFF TGTGCCAGCAGCTTAGGGTCCGGGCCCACTGAAGCTTTCTTT
TRBJ2-1 few 15 TRBD2 TRBV12-3/TRBV12-4 CASSKIAGGYNEQFF TGTGCCAGCAGTAAAATAGCGGGGGGGTACAATGAGCAGTTCTTC
TRBJ2-3 - 16 TRBD2 TRBV12-3/TRBV12-4 CASISRLAGATDTQYF TGTGCCTCCATTTCCCGACTAGCGGGGGCCACAGATACGCAGTATTTT
TRBJ1-5 many 16 - TRBV27 CASSLSGVDTDQPQHF TGTGCCAGCAGTTTATCAGGGGTCGATACGGATCAGCCCCAGCATTTT
TRBJ2-1 few 15 - TRBV21-1 CASSKVTGGNDEQFF TGTGCCAGCAGCAAAGTAACAGGGGGCAACGATGAGCAGTTCTTC
TRBJ1-5 few 14 - TRBV6-6 CASHRRDSNQPQHF TGTGCCAGCCACCGAAGGGACTCGAATCAGCCCCAGCATTTT
TRBJ1-5 few 23 - TRBV4-2 CASSQDSFGFGGRLRGSNQPQHF TGTGCCAGCAGCCAAGATTCTTTCGGCTTCGGGGGGCGCCTGAGGGGGAGCAATCAGCCCCAGCATTTT
TRBJ2-2 few 16 TRBD1 TRBV23-1 CASSQYRTGATGELFF TGCGCCAGCAGTCAATATAGGACAGGGGCCACCGGGGAGCTGTTTTTT
TRBJ2-7 many 16 TRBD1 TRBV27 CASRSLPGTGAHRQYF TGTGCCAGCAGGAGCCTACCCGGGACAGGGGCCCATCGGCAGTACTTC
TRBJ2-3 - 15 - TRBV5-1 CASSLERGAVDTQYF TGCGCCAGCAGCTTGGAAAGGGGGGCCGTAGATACGCAGTATTTT
TRBJ1-2 - 15 TRBD1 TRBV7-9 CASSLTGAGGYGYTF TGTGCCAGCAGCTTGACAGGGGCGGGCGGCTATGGCTACACCTTC
TRBJ2-3 few 15 - TRBV5-1 CASSLGISGGDTQYF TGCGCCAGCAGCTTGGGGATATCTGGAGGGGATACGCAGTATTTT
TRBJ2-1 many 16 TRBD1 TRBV5-5 CASSLGGTGGYNEQFF TGTGCCAGCAGCTTGGGGGGGACAGGGGGCTATAATGAGCAGTTCTTC
TRBJ2-1 few 16 TRBD2 TRBV18 CASSPPGGGAGNEQFF TGTGCCAGCTCACCCCCCGGCGGGGGGGCAGGTAATGAGCAGTTCTTC
TRBJ2-4 - 15 TRBD1 TRBV28 CASTRQGALTFIQYF TGTGCCAGCACCCGACAGGGCGCCCTTACGTTCATTCAGTACTTC
TRBJ1-5 few 14 TRBD1 TRBV24-1 CATSAGQDNQPQHF TGTGCCACAAGCGCAGGACAGGACAATCAGCCCCAGCATTTT
TRBJ1-5 many 14 TRBD1 TRBV5-1 CASSSGQGNQPQHF TGTGCCAGCAGCTCGGGACAGGGAAATCAGCCCCAGCATTTT
TRBJ1-4 many 13 - TRBV7-6 CASSLRRHEKLFF TGTGCCAGCAGCCTTCGCAGGCACGAAAAACTGTTTTTT
TRBJ1-1 - 14 TRBD1 TRBV28 CASSTRTGTSEAFF TGTGCCAGCAGCACGAGGACAGGGACCTCCGAAGCTTTCTTT
TRBJ1-2 few 13 - TRBV7-2 CASSPSVRYGYTF TGTGCCAGCAGTCCAAGCGTTAGGTATGGCTACACCTTC
TRBJ1-5 few 15 TRBD1 TRBV19 CAISDRGNSNQPQHF TGTGCCATCTCCGACAGGGGAAATAGCAATCAGCCCCAGCATTTT
TRBJ1-1 - 12 - TRBV5-1 CASSRDNTEAFF TGCGCCAGCAGTCGTGACAACACTGAAGCTTTCTTT
TRBJ2-1 many 16 - TRBV4-1 CASSPRRDSGYNEQFF TGCGCCAGCAGCCCCAGAAGGGATAGCGGCTACAATGAGCAGTTCTTC
TRBJ1-4 - 14 - TRBV5-5 CASSSLQSNEKLFF TGTGCCAGCAGCTCTCTACAGTCAAATGAAAAACTGTTTTTT
TRBJ1-2 few 17 - TRBV4-2 CASSQDIVLGQNYGYTF TGTGCCAGCAGCCAAGATATAGTGCTGGGGCAGAACTATGGCTACACCTTC
TRBJ2-1 - 15 - TRBV4-2 CASSQDLRGVYEQFF TGTGCCAGCAGCCAAGACCTGCGGGGAGTTTATGAGCAGTTCTTC
TRBJ1-4 few 13 - TRBV6-1 CASKRDLNEKLFF TGTGCCAGCAAACGGGACCTCAATGAAAAACTGTTTTTT
TRBJ2-3 few 15 TRBD1 TRBV6-5 CASSYSAGGSDTQYF TGTGCCAGCAGTTACTCTGCAGGGGGCTCGGATACGCAGTATTTT
TRBJ1-1 - 16 - TRBV20-1 CSAPQARSWMNTEAFF TGCAGTGCTCCCCAGGCACGTTCGTGGATGAACACTGAAGCTTTCTTT
TRBJ2-7 - 17 - TRBV6-1 CASSLMSDSRIAYEQYF TGTGCCAGCAGTCTGATGTCCGACAGCCGAATAGCCTACGAGCAGTACTTC
TRBJ1-2 - 15 - TRBV7-2 CASSPQKGRAYGYTF TGTGCCAGCAGCCCTCAAAAGGGCAGAGCCTATGGCTACACCTTC
TRBJ1-3 few 14 TRBD1 TRBV5-1 CASSTGTGGDTIYF TGCGCCAGCAGCACCGGGACAGGGGGCGACACCATATATTTT
TRBJ1-5 few 15 - TRBV28 CASSFYHRVDQPQHF TGTGCCAGCAGTTTTTACCACAGGGTCGATCAGCCCCAGCATTTT
TRBJ2-5 many 15 TRBD2 TRBV12-3/TRBV12-4 CASSSQAGGLETQYF TGTGCCAGCAGTTCCCAGGCGGGGGGCTTAGAGACCCAGTACTTC
TRBJ1-5 - 13 - TRBV10-3 CAIRSQGNQPQHF TGTGCCATCAGGTCACAGGGCAATCAGCCCCAGCATTTT
TRBJ2-1 few 16 TRBD2 TRBV7-2 CASNPTSSGGSNEQFF TGTGCCAGCAACCCAACCTCTAGCGGGGGGTCCAATGAGCAGTTCTTC
TRBJ2-7 few 16 TRBD1 TRBV20-1 CSARAHHSGTVGEQYF TGCAGTGCTAGAGCGCACCATTCCGGGACAGTGGGGGAGCAGTACTTC
TRBJ1-1 - 14 - TRBV6-5 CASSSLTRILEAFF TGTGCCAGCAGTTCCCTTACGAGGATCCTTGAAGCTTTCTTT
TRBJ2-1 few 14 - TRBV28 CASSPGGTGYEQFF TGTGCCAGCAGCCCCGGGGGGACAGGATATGAGCAGTTCTTC
TRBJ2-1 - 14 - TRBV27 CASRGPRSSNEQFF TGTGCCAGCAGGGGACCGCGTTCCTCCAATGAGCAGTTCTTC
TRBJ1-2 few 16 - TRBV4-2 CASRPTPGLGDYGYTF TGTGCCAGCAGGCCGACCCCGGGACTTGGGGACTATGGCTACACCTTC
TRBJ2-1 many 15 TRBD1 TRBV24-1 CATSDSGTGIHEQFF TGTGCCACCAGTGATTCCGGGACAGGGATTCATGAGCAGTTCTTC
TRBJ2-1 few 16 TRBD1 TRBV10-3 CAISPGQGWVSAEQFF TGTGCCATCAGTCCGGGACAGGGGTGGGTCTCGGCTGAGCAGTTCTTC
TRBJ2-7 - 17 - TRBV7-3 CASSLTSGGQGAGEQYF TGTGCCAGCAGCTTAACGTCGGGGGGCCAGGGGGCTGGCGAGCAGTACTTC
TRBJ1-1 many 15 TRBD1 TRBV4-2 CASSPGDRDNTEAFF TGTGCCAGCAGCCCAGGGGACAGGGACAACACTGAAGCTTTCTTT
TRBJ1-2 - 16 TRBD1 TRBV6-5 CASRDWGTGTNYGYTF TGTGCCAGCAGAGACTGGGGGACAGGGACAAACTATGGCTACACCTTC
TRBJ1-5 many 14 TRBD1 TRBV20-1 CSAERQGANQPQHF TGCAGTGCTGAACGACAGGGAGCAAATCAGCCCCAGCATTTT
TRBJ2-7 many 15 TRBD1 TRBV5-1 CASSLRDRGSYEQYF TGCGCCAGCAGCTTGCGAGACAGGGGGTCCTACGAGCAGTACTTC
TRBJ2-3 - 12 - TRBV4-1 CASSQGAATQYF TGCGCCAGCAGCCAAGGGGCCGCTACGCAGTATTTT